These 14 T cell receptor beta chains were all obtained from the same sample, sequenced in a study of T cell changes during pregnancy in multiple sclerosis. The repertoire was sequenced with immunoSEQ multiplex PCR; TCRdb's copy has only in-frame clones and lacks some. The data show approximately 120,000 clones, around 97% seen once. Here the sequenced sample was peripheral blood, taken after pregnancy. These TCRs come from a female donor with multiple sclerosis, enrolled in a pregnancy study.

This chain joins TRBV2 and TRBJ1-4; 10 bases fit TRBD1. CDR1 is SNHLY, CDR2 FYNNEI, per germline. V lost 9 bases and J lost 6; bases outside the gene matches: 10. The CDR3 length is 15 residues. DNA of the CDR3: TGTGCCAGTCGCGGGACAGGGGCCCCCGATGAAAAACTGTTTTTT. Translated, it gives CASRGTGAPDEKLFF.

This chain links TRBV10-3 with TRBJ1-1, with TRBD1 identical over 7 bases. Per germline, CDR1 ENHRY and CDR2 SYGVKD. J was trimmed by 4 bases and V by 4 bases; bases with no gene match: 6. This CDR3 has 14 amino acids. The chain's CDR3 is CAISVRQGFTEAFF. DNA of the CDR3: TGTGCCATCAGTGTAAGACAGGGTTTCACTGAAGCTTTCTTT.

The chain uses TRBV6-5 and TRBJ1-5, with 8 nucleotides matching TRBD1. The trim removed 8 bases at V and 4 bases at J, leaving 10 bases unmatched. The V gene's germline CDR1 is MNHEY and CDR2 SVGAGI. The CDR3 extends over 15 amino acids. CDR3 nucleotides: TGTGCCAGCCGATTGGACAGGGCAGGGAATCAGCCCCAGCATTTT. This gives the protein CASRLDRAGNQPQHF.

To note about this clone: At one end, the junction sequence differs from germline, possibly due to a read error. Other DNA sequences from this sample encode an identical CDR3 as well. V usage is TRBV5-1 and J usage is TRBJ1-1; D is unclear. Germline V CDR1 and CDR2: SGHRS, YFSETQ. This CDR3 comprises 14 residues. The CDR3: CASSLANGNTEAFF. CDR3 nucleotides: TGCGCCAGCAGTTTGGCCAACGGGAACACTGAAGCTTTCTTT.

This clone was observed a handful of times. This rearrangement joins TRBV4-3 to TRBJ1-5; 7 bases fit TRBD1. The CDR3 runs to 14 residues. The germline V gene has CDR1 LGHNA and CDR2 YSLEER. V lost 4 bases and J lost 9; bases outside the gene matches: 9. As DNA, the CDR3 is TGCGCCAGCAGCCTCCACAGGGGAGCGGGGCCCCAGCATTTT. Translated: CASSLHRGAGPQHF.

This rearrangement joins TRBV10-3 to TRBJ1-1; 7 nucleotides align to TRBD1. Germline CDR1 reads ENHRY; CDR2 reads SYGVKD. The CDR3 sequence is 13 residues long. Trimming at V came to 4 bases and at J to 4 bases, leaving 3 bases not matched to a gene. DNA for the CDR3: TGTGCCATCAGTGGACAGGGTAGCACTGAAGCTTTCTTT. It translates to CAISGQGSTEAFF.

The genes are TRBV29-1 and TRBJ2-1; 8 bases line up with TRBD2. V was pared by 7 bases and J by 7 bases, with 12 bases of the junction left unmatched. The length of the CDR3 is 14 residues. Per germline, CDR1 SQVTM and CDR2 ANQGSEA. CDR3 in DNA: TGCAGCGCCGATAGTAGCGGGGCGGGTAATGAGCAGTTCTTC. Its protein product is CSADSSGAGNEQFF.

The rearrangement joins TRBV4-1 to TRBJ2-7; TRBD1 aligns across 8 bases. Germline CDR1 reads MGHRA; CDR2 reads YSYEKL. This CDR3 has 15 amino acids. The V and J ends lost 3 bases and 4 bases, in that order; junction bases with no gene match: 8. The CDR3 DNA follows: TGCGCCAGCAGCCACGGACAGGGTGGATTATACGAGCAGTACTTC. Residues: CASSHGQGGLYEQYF.

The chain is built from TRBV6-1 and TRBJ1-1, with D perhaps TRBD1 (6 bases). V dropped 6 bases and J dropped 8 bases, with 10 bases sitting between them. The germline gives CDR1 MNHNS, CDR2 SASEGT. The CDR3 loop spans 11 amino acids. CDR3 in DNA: TGTGCCAGCAGCCGTACAGGGGAAGCTTTCTTT. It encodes CASSRTGEAFF.

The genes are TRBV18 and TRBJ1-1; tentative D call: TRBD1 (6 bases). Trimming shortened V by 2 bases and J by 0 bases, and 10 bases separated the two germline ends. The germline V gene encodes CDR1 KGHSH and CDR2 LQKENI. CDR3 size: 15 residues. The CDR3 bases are TGTGCCAGCTCACCATGGACAGCGATGAACACTGAAGCTTTCTTT. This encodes CASSPWTAMNTEAFF.

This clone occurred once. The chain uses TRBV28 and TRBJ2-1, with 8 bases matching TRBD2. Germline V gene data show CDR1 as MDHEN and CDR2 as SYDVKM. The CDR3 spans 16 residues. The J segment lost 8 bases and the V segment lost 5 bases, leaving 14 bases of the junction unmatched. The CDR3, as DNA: TGTGCCAGCAGTCCCACGAGCGGGAGTGGGCGTTATGAGCAGTTCTTC. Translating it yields CASSPTSGSGRYEQFF.

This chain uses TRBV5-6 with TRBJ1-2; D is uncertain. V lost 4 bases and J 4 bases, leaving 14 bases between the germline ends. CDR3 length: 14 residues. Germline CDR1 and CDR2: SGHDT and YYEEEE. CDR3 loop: CASSTHTNLYGYTF. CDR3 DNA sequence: TGTGCCAGCAGCACCCATACTAATCTCTATGGCTACACCTTC. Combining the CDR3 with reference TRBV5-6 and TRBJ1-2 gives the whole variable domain DAGVTQSPTHLIKTRGQQVTLRCSPKSGHDTVSWYQQALGQGPQFIFQYYEEEERQRGNFPDRFSGHQFPNYSSELNVNALLLGDSALYLCASSTHTNLYGYTFGSGTRLTVV.

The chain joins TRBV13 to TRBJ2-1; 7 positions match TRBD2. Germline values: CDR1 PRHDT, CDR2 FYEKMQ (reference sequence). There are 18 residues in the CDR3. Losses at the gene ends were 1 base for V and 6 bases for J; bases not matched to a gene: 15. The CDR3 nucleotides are TGTGCCAGCAGCTTAGTTGGGAGGGTAGGGCGGGGAGGCAATGAGCAGTTCTTC. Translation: CASSLVGRVGRGGNEQFF. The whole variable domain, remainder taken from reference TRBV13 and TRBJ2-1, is AAGVIQSPRHLIKEKRETATLKCYPIPRHDTVYWYQQGPGQDPQFLISFYEKMQSDKGSIPDRFSAQQFSDYHSELNMSSLELGDSALYFCASSLVGRVGRGGNEQFFGPGTRLTVL.

CDR3 nucleotides: TGTGCCAGCAGTGAGTACAGGGGCCGGAATGAGCAGTTCTTC. It yields the protein CASSEYRGRNEQFF. The chain is built from TRBV25-1 and TRBJ2-1; 7 nucleotides agree with TRBD1. The germline CDR1 and CDR2 sequences are MGHDK and SYGVNS. Trimming at V came to 3 bases and at J to 7 bases, leaving 6 bases not matched to a gene. The CDR3 runs 14 residues.